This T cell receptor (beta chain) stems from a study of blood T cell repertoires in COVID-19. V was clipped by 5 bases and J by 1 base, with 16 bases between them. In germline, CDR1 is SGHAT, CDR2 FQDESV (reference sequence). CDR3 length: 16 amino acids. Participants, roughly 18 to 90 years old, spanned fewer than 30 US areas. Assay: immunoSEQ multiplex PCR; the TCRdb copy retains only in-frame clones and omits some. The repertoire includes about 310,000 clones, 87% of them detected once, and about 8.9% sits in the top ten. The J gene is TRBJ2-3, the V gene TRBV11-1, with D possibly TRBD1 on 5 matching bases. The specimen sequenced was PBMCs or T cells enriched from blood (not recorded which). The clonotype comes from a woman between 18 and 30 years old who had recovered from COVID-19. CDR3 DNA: TGTGCCAGCAGCCCACAGGAGCATACGGGCACAGATACGCAGTATTTT. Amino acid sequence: CASSPQEHTGTDTQYF.